Listed below are T cell receptor beta chains from one sample, sequenced in a study of PD-L1 blockade in urothelial cancer. TCRdb's table, derived via immunoSEQ multiplex PCR, lists solely in-frame clones and lacks some. The sample lists 35,000 to 50,000 clones; around 80% were seen once. Sequencing used PBMCs, obtained around atezolizumab (anti-PD-L1) treatment. Receptors originate from a man between 60 and 75 years old with urothelial cancer. Each CDR3 is given with its conserved first and last residue. A D gene is named only where the DNA matches it firmly. Size tells how often a clone was seen (once, few, many) or the class of an expanded clone, and some rows leave it out.

>TRBD1|TRBJ2-5|TRBV14|once
TGTGCCAGCAGCCCAGGACAGGGAAGGCTCGAGACCCAGTACTTC
CASSPGQGRLETQYF
>.|TRBJ2-1|TRBV7-2|.
TGTGCCAGCAGCTCCCCAGGGTTAACTGAGCAGTTCTTC
CASSSPGLTEQFF
>.|TRBJ2-3|TRBV6-1|.
TGTGCCAGTACTGGACAGCTTAGCACAGATACGCAGTATTTT
CASTGQLSTDTQYF
>TRBD1|TRBJ1-4|TRBV25-1|.
TGTGCCAGCAGTAAAGGGGGACAGCGAGTTAATGAAAAACTGTTTTTT
CASSKGGQRVNEKLFF
>TRBD2|TRBJ2-1|TRBV5-1|.
TGCGCCAGCAGCTCCCAACTAGCGCGAAGCTCCTACAATGAGCAGTTCTTC
CASSSQLARSSYNEQFF
>TRBD1|TRBJ1-2|TRBV10-3|.
TGTGCCATCAGTGAGTCACAGGGGTATGGCTACACCTTC
CAISESQGYGYTF
>.|TRBJ1-5|TRBV6-5|few
TGTGCCAGCAGTTACCTAGGACAGCCCCAGCATTTT
CASSYLGQPQHF
>TRBD2|TRBJ2-7|TRBV6-5|.
TGTGCCAGCAGTTCGGGACTAGCGGGACCCTACGAGCAGTACTTC
CASSSGLAGPYEQYF
>TRBD1|TRBJ1-2|TRBV5-4|.
TGTGCCAGCAGCTTGGAGATAGGGCGACAGGGGTACGGTGGCTACACCTTC
CASSLEIGRQGYGGYTF
>TRBD2|TRBJ2-1|TRBV27|few
TGTGCCAGCAGTCGCCCCGGGACTAGCAGGTACAATGAGCAGTTCTTC
CASSRPGTSRYNEQFF